This T cell receptor (beta chain) was sequenced in a study of control samples from healthy donors and cancer patients. The germline gives CDR1 SGHRS, CDR2 YFSETQ. Trimming at V came to 2 bases and at J to 0 bases, leaving 2 bases not matched to a gene. The CDR3 has 16 amino acids. Data came from immunoSEQ multiplex PCR; TCRdb stores just in-frame clones and leaves some out. The table includes roughly 170,000 clones, 90% to 95% detected once. Sample: blood. The source is a woman under 30 in good health. This rearrangement joins TRBV5-1 to TRBJ2-2, with 9 positions matching TRBD2. The CDR3 region has the DNA TGCGCCAGCAGCTTTATAGCGGGGGCGAACACCGGGGAGCTGTTTTTT. It specifies CASSFIAGANTGELFF.